This T cell receptor beta chain is drawn from a study of vaccination and CD4 T cells after COVID-19. Study at large: Cells were stimulated with overlapping spike peptides from SARS-CoV-2, HCoV-NL63, HCoV-OC43 and HCoV-229E.

The Oncomine TCR Beta short-read assay was applied to DNA of cultured CD4+ T cells. From the PCR reads, TCRdb called clonotypes with MiXCR, one entry per CDR3 protein. The sample records about 18,000 distinct CDR3 sequences, around 60% being singletons. This clonotype was seen only a few times. The antigen is unknown. CDR3 length equals 12 residues. Germline V gene data show CDR1 as DFQATT and CDR2 as SNEGSKA (reference sequence). Trimming pared 4 bases from V and 2 bases from J, leaving 8 bases between. As to treatment: roughly nine-day PBMC culture with coronavirus spike peptide pools or control peptides (ViraFEST assay).

The receptor comes from a human donor who had recovered from COVID-19. The rearrangement uses TRBV20-1 and TRBJ1-2, with D unresolved. The specimen comprised CD4+ T cells from blood, cultured in vitro, sampled before SARS-CoV-2 vaccination. Here the CDR3 reads CSATDKNYGYTF. The DNA for the CDR3 is TGCAGTGCTACCGACAAGAACTATGGCTACACCTTC.